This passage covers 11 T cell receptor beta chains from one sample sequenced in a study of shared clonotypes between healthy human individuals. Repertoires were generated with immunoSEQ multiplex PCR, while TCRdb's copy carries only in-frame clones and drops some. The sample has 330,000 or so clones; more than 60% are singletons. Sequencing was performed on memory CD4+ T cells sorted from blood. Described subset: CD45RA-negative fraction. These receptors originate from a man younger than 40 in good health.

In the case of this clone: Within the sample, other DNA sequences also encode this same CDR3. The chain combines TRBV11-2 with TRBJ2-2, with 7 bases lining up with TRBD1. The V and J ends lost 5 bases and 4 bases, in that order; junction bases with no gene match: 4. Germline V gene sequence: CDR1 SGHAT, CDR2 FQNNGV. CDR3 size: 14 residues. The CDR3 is CASSRSGGTGELFF. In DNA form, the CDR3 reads TGTGCCAGCAGCCGTTCAGGGGGCACCGGGGAGCTGTTTTTT.

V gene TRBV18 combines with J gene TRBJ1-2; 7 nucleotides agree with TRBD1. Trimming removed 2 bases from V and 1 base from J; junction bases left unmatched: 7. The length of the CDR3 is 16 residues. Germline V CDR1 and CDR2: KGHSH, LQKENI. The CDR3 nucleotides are TGTGCCAGCTCACCAAAAGTCGGGACAGTTAACTATGGCTACACCTTC. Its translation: CASSPKVGTVNYGYTF.

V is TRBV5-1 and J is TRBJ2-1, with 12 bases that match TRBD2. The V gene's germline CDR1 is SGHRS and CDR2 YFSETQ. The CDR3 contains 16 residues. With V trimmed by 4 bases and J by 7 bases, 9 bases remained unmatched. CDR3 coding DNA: TGCGCCAGCAGCAGACTAGCGGGAGAGTGGTTGAATGAGCAGTTCTTC. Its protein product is CASSRLAGEWLNEQFF.

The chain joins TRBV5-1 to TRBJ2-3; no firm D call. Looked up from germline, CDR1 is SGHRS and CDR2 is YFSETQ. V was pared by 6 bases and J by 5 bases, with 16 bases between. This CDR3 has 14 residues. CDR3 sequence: CASTASSLEDTQYF. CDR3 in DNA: TGCGCCAGCACCGCGTCCAGTTTAGAAGATACGCAGTATTTT.

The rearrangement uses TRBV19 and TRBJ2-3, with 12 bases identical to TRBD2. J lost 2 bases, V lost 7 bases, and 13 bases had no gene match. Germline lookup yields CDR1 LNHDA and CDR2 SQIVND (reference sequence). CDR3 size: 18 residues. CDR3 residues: CASTNRLLAGGSTDTQYF. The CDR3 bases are TGTGCCAGTACCAATCGCCTGCTAGCGGGAGGGTCCACAGATACGCAGTATTTT.

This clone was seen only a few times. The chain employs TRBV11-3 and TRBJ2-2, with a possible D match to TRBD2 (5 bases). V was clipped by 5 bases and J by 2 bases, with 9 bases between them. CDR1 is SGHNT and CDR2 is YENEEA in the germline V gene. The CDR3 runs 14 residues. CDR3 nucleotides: TGTGCCAGCAGCAGGGAGCCTAACACCGGGGAGCTGTTTTTT. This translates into CASSREPNTGELFF. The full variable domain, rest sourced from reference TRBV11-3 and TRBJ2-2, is EAGVVQSPRYKIIEKKQPVAFWCNPISGHNTLYWYLQNLGQGPELLIRYENEEAVDDSQLPKDRFSAERLKGVDSTLKIQPAELGDSAVYLCASSREPNTGELFFGEGSRLTVL.

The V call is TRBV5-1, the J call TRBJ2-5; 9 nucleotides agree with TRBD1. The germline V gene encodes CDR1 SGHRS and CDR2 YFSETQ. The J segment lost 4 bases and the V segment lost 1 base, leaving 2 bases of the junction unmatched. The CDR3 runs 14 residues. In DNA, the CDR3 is TGCGCCAGCAGCTTGACAGGGGGCACAGAGACCCAGTACTTC. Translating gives CASSLTGGTETQYF.

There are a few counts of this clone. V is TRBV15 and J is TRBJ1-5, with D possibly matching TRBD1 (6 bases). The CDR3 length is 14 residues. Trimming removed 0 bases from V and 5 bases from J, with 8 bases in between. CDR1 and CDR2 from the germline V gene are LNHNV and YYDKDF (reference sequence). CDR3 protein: CATSRDGGHQPQHF. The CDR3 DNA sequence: TGTGCCACCAGCAGAGATGGGGGGCATCAGCCCCAGCATTTT.

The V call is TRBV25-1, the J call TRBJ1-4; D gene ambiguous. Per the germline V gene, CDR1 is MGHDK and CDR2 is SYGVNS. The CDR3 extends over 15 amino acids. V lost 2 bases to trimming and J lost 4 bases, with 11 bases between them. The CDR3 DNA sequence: TGTGCCAGCAGTGAAAGGGCAGAACTTAATGAAAAACTGTTTTTT. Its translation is CASSERAELNEKLFF.

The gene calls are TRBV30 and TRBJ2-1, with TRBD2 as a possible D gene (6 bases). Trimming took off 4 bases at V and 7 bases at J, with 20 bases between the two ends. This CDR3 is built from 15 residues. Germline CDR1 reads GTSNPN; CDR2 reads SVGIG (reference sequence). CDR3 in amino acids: CAWTKGLLGGNEQFF. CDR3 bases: TGTGCCTGGACCAAGGGACTTCTAGGTGGGAATGAGCAGTTCTTC.

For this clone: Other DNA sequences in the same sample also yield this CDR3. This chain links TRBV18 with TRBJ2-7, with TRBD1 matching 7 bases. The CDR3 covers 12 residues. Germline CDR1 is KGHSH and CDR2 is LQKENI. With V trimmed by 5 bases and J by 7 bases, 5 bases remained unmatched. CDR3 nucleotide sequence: TGTGCCAGCTCAGAACAGGGGTGGGAGCAGTACTTC. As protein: CASSEQGWEQYF. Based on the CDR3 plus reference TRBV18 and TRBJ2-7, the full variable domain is NAGVMQNPRHLVRRRGQEARLRCSPMKGHSHVYWYRQLPEEGLKFMVYLQKENIIDESGMPKERFSAEFPKEGPSILRIQQVVRGDSAAYFCASSEQGWEQYFGPGTRLTVT.